This TCR beta chain was found in a study of T cell repertoires in cytomegalovirus infection. Study as a whole: Indications came from public TCR beta signatures; they pointed to CMV infection and to a matching HLA type. Study results and caveats: HLA-C-restricted CMV clonotypes gave the most frequent clonotype in two of eight donors. Adding up the frequency of public TCR beta families identified people who carried CMV plus the relevant HLA.

A word on this clonotype: The antigen is undetermined.

Looked up from germline, CDR1 is SEHNR and CDR2 is FQNEAQ (reference sequence). The CDR3 contains 14 residues. V was clipped by 5 bases and J by 2 bases, with 12 bases between them. TCRdb itself ran the reads through MiXCR, one entry per CDR3 protein. Among about 180,000 distinct CDR3 sequences listed, approximately 17% were seen once. This sequence was found in a human donor in good health (CMV status not recorded). Some clones in this sample may be carry-over from other donors' samples. The sequencing input was CD8+ T cells from PBMCs. The V and J genes are TRBV7-9 and TRBJ2-5; no firm D call. The CDR3 protein is CASSPVRPQETQYF. The CDR3 DNA sequence: TGTGCCAGCAGCCCGGTTCGACCTCAAGAGACCCAGTACTTC.